This TCR beta chain was captured by sequencing in a study of shared clonotypes between healthy human individuals. Study-level findings and limits: Compared with memory subsets, naive subsets generally had larger estimated richness. Clonotype sharing among donors was thought likely to change with sequencing depth. Clonotypes not shared had lower generation probabilities than those common to all four donors.

Note on this clone: As yet, its antigen is unknown.

An approximately 220 ng quantity of DNA, 25,000 to 30,000 T cell genomes, went into the sorted-subset replicate PCRs. TCRdb keeps only in-frame clones here, not all; method: immunoSEQ multiplex PCR. This sample has about 600,000 clones, with more than 95% found just once. The clonotype comes from a woman under 40 in good health. The specimen sequenced was naive CD4+ T cells sorted from blood. Documented subset: CD45RA+ positively selected.

The CDR3 reads CASSYTVNYGYTF. CDR3 nucleotide sequence: TGTGCCAGCAGTTATACGGTTAACTATGGCTACACCTTC. This sequence joins TRBV28 and TRBJ1-2; the D is unclear. The CDR3 consists of 13 residues. V was pared by 4 bases and J by 1 base, with 7 bases between. Germline V lookup: CDR1 MDHEN, CDR2 SYDVKM.